Listed here are 31 T cell receptor beta chains from one sample, sequenced in a study of CD8 T cells in Susac syndrome. RNA in amounts of about 0.45 to 1 ug was reverse transcribed with random hexamers. TCRdb re-called the immunoSEQ multiplex PCR reads with MiXCR, one entry per CDR3 protein. The sample has 110,000 to 150,000 distinct CDR3 sequences; around 95% are singletons. The sequencing input was CD4+ T cells from PBMCs. The receptors here all came from a human donor with Susac syndrome.

The chain combines TRBV4-1 with TRBJ2-1; D call uncertain. V dropped 2 bases and J dropped 13 bases, with 18 bases sitting between them. The CDR3 is 14 amino acids. Germline values: CDR1 MGHRA, CDR2 YSYEKL. The CDR3 spells CASSQLPVWAAQFF. The CDR3 nucleotides read TGCGCCAGCAGCCAACTACCCGTCTGGGCTGCCCAGTTCTTC.

The chain is built from TRBV20-1 and TRBJ2-7; the D gene is possibly TRBD2 (6 bases). The germline gives CDR1 DFQATT, CDR2 SNEGSKA (reference sequence). The V end was cut by 1 base, the J end by 6 bases, with 13 bases between. The CDR3 covers 13 residues. In DNA, the CDR3 is TGCAGTGCTAGAGTTATTAGCGGAGTCGAGCAGTACTTC. Protein: CSARVISGVEQYF.

The chain has TRBV6-5 and TRBJ2-1, with D hard to call. The germline CDR1 and CDR2 sequences are MNHEY and SVGAGI. Trimming removed 8 bases from V and 2 bases from J, with 10 bases in between. The CDR3 is made up of 13 amino acids. The CDR3 protein is CASPSQTYNEQFF. The CDR3 coding sequence is TGTGCCAGCCCATCCCAGACCTACAATGAGCAGTTCTTC.

The V call is TRBV29-1, the J call TRBJ1-1; no reliable D call. Germline-derived CDR1 and CDR2 are SQVTM and ANQGSEA. CDR3 length: 11 amino acids. The V end was cut by 7 bases, the J end by 1 base, with 7 bases between. CDR3 residues: CSGKWNTEAFF. For the CDR3, the DNA is TGCAGCGGGAAGTGGAACACTGAAGCTTTCTTT.

This chain links TRBV2 with TRBJ2-5; 7 bases line up with TRBD1. V lost 7 bases and J lost 2; bases outside the gene matches: 10. Germline V gives CDR1 SNHLY, CDR2 FYNNEI. The CDR3 runs 15 residues. CDR3 nucleotide sequence: TGTGCCAGCATCCGGGACAGACTATCACAAGAGACCCAGTACTTC. Translated, it gives CASIRDRLSQETQYF. The full variable domain, completed using reference TRBV2 and TRBJ2-5, is EPEVTQTPSHQVTQMGQEVILRCVPISNHLYFYWYRQILGQKVEFLVSFYNNEISEKSEIFDDQFSVERPDGSNFTLKIRSTKLEDSAMYFCASIRDRLSQETQYFGPGTRLLVL.

This chain connects TRBV10-3 to TRBJ1-2; no clear D gene. Trimming removed 4 bases at V and 14 bases at J, with 14 bases between. CDR1 and CDR2 (germline): ENHRY, SYGVKD. The length of the CDR3 is 11 residues. For the CDR3, the DNA is TGTGCCATCAGTGGTTCGGCGCGAATTACCTTC. It encodes CAISGSARITF.

V gene TRBV15 combines with J gene TRBJ1-5, with no clear D. The germline gives CDR1 LNHNV, CDR2 YYDKDF (reference sequence). The CDR3 has 13 residues. Trimming took off 4 bases at V and 5 bases at J, with 9 bases between the two ends. The CDR3 is CATSIQLDQPQHF. The CDR3 DNA reads TGTGCCACCAGCATACAGCTCGATCAGCCCCAGCATTTT.

The chain is built from TRBV20-1 and TRBJ1-5; D gene uncertain. Trimming removed 1 base at V and 5 bases at J, with 9 bases between. This CDR3 spans 13 amino acids. Germline CDR1 and CDR2: DFQATT and SNEGSKA (reference sequence). The CDR3 sequence: CSARGGWDQPQHF. The CDR3 nucleotides are TGCAGTGCTAGAGGTGGGTGGGATCAGCCCCAGCATTTT.

The genes are TRBV20-1 and TRBJ1-5, with D perhaps matching TRBD1 (5 bases). The CDR3 spans 13 residues. Germline CDR1 is DFQATT and CDR2 is SNEGSKA (reference sequence). Trimming left V 6 bases short and J 7 bases short, with 16 bases between. DNA of the CDR3: TGCAGTGCCCAGACCAGGGCGGACCAGCCCCAGCATTTT. Encoded protein: CSAQTRADQPQHF.

The V and J genes are TRBV20-1 and TRBJ1-3, with no clear D. The CDR3 is 12 amino acids. Per the germline V gene, CDR1 is DFQATT and CDR2 is SNEGSKA (reference sequence). V was cut by 1 base and J by 1 base, with 2 bases left in between. In nucleotides, the CDR3 is TGCAGTGCTAGAGTTTCTGGAAACACCATATATTTT. Translated, it gives CSARVSGNTIYF.

V gene TRBV5-1 combines with J gene TRBJ1-1, with 9 nucleotides matching TRBD1. This CDR3 has 14 amino acids. V was pared by 4 bases and J by 5 bases, with 6 bases of the junction left unmatched. The germline gives CDR1 SGHRS, CDR2 YFSETQ. In DNA, the CDR3 is TGCGCCAGCAGCCTCGGACAGGGGCGTACTGAAGCTTTCTTT. Protein sequence: CASSLGQGRTEAFF. Looking up the rest from reference TRBV5-1 and TRBJ1-1 gives the full variable domain: KAGVTQTPRYLIKTRGQQVTLSCSPISGHRSVSWYQQTPGQGLQFLFEYFSETQRNKGNFPGRFSGRQFSNSRSEMNVSTLELGDSALYLCASSLGQGRTEAFFGQGTRLTVV.

V gene TRBV15 combines with J gene TRBJ2-5; a weak D match, TRBD2 (6 bases). The V gene's germline CDR1 is LNHNV and CDR2 YYDKDF (reference sequence). The V gene lost 3 bases and the J gene lost 4 bases, with 15 bases spanning the gap. This CDR3 is built from 15 residues. DNA for the CDR3: TGTGCCACCAGCAGGCTTAGTCAGGGAGGAGAGACCCAGTACTTC. This codes for CATSRLSQGGETQYF.

The chain couples TRBV19 to TRBJ2-1; D may be TRBD2 (6 bases). The CDR3 spans 15 residues. V was clipped by 2 bases and J by 1 base, with 9 bases between them. The germline V gene encodes CDR1 LNHDA and CDR2 SQIVND (reference sequence). The CDR3 DNA is TGTGCCAGTAGTATACAGAGCGGGTCCTACAATGAGCAGTTCTTC. Translating it yields CASSIQSGSYNEQFF.

This clonotype is a singleton in its sample. The CDR3 spells CASSAVGGTGIGELFF. CDR3 coding DNA: TGTGCCAGCAGCGCAGTGGGGGGGACAGGTATCGGGGAGCTGTTTTTT. The rearrangement uses TRBV9 and TRBJ2-2; weak D call: TRBD1 (8 bases). The germline V and J ends were trimmed by 3 bases and 7 bases, with 19 bases remaining between them. Germline assignment: CDR1 SGDLS and CDR2 YYNGEE. This CDR3 has 16 residues.

The chain couples TRBV4-1 to TRBJ2-2; no clear D gene. Trimming took off 0 bases at V and 4 bases at J, with 12 bases between the two ends. The CDR3 loop spans 16 amino acids. From germline, CDR1 is MGHRA and CDR2 YSYEKL. This CDR3 reads CASSQEGRIATGELFF. The CDR3 DNA reads as TGCGCCAGCAGCCAAGAGGGTAGAATTGCCACCGGGGAGCTGTTTTTT.

The chain is built from TRBV29-1 and TRBJ2-5, with a possible D match to TRBD1 (6 bases). The CDR3 has 11 amino acids. Germline CDR1 SQVTM, CDR2 ANQGSEA. The V end was cut by 8 bases, the J end by 1 base, with 8 bases between. The CDR3 sequence is CSLGGQETQYF. The CDR3 bases are TGCAGCCTAGGGGGCCAAGAGACCCAGTACTTC.

V usage is TRBV20-1 and J usage is TRBJ2-3, with a possible D match to TRBD2 (6 bases). V dropped 0 bases and J dropped 6 bases, with 16 bases sitting between them. This CDR3 is built from 15 residues. CDR1 DFQATT and CDR2 SNEGSKA come from the germline V gene (reference sequence). DNA for the CDR3: TGCAGTGCTAGAGACCGGAGGGGCCCGGGGGATACGCAGTATTTT. Translated, it gives CSARDRRGPGDTQYF.

The chain employs TRBV4-1 and TRBJ2-2; the match to TRBD2 covers 8 bases. J was trimmed by 5 bases and V by 2 bases; bases with no gene match: 7. The germline V gene encodes CDR1 MGHRA and CDR2 YSYEKL. The CDR3 totals 16 residues. DNA of the CDR3: TGCGCCAGCAGCCAACCACTCTCGGGGGGGACCGGGGAGCTGTTTTTT. Its translation is CASSQPLSGGTGELFF.

The CDR3 region has the DNA TGCAGTGCCGGGGCTAGCGGAGAAGACAATGAGCAGTTCTTC. This sequence encodes CSAGASGEDNEQFF. V usage is TRBV20-1 and J usage is TRBJ2-1, with TRBD2 matching over 7 bases. V lost 6 bases to trimming and J lost 5 bases; unmatched junction nucleotides: 10. The germline V gene has CDR1 DFQATT and CDR2 SNEGSKA (reference sequence). This CDR3 comprises 14 residues.

This chain joins TRBV7-2 and TRBJ2-7; D tentatively reads TRBD1 or TRBD2 (7 bases each). Trimming left V 5 bases short and J 4 bases short, with 12 bases between. CDR3 length: 13 amino acids. Germline-derived CDR1 and CDR2 are SGHTA and FQGNSA. DNA of the CDR3: TGTGCCAGCAGCCCCAGGGGGGGATACGAGCAGTACTTC. It translates to CASSPRGGYEQYF. Based on the CDR3 plus reference TRBV7-2 and TRBJ2-7, the full variable domain is GAGVSQSPSNKVTEKGKDVELRCDPISGHTALYWYRQSLGQGLEFLIYFQGNSAPDKSGLPSDRFSAERTGGSVSTLTIQRTQQEDSAVYLCASSPRGGYEQYFGPGTRLTVT.

This chain joins TRBV12-3 or TRBV12-4 and TRBJ2-2, with D possibly matching TRBD1 (6 bases). V was cut by 5 bases and J by 5 bases, with 9 bases left in between. The CDR3 covers 13 residues. The CDR3 reads CASSIGGTGELFF. CDR3 nucleotides: TGTGCCAGCAGTATAGGGGGTACCGGGGAGCTGTTTTTT.

This chain connects TRBV5-1 to TRBJ1-2, with a weak D call TRBD1 (5 bases). The CDR3 spans 16 residues. Per germline, CDR1 SGHRS and CDR2 YFSETQ. V was trimmed by 7 bases and J by 5 bases, leaving 24 bases between them. The CDR3 DNA reads TGCGCCAGCCCTGGGGAAGGGGTGGCTCAGCCTTATGGCTACACCTTC. Translated: CASPGEGVAQPYGYTF.

This chain connects TRBV2 to TRBJ2-7; D is unresolved. CDR1 is SNHLY, CDR2 FYNNEI, per germline. Deletions cut 4 bases from V and 0 bases from J, with 10 bases between. This CDR3 is built from 14 residues. CDR3 nucleotides: TGTGCCAGCAGTGTGTCGGTTCCCTCCTACGAGCAGTACTTC. This sequence encodes CASSVSVPSYEQYF. The full variable domain, rest sourced from reference TRBV2 and TRBJ2-7, is EPEVTQTPSHQVTQMGQEVILRCVPISNHLYFYWYRQILGQKVEFLVSFYNNEISEKSEIFDDQFSVERPDGSNFTLKIRSTKLEDSAMYFCASSVSVPSYEQYFGPGTRLTVT.

The chain employs TRBV6-1 and TRBJ1-5, with 7 bases aligning to TRBD1. Germline trimming cut 8 bases from V and 2 bases from J; bases unmatched to any gene: 3. This CDR3 has 13 amino acids. Germline V CDR1 and CDR2: MNHNS, SASEGT. CDR3 DNA sequence: TGTGCCAGCGTAGGACAGGGCAATCAGCCCCAGCATTTT. This translates into CASVGQGNQPQHF.

The chain has TRBV29-1 and TRBJ2-1; weak D call: TRBD2 (6 bases). The germline V and J ends were trimmed by 4 bases and 8 bases, with 15 bases remaining between them. CDR3 length: 13 residues. Germline V gives CDR1 SQVTM, CDR2 ANQGSEA. Written as DNA, the CDR3 is TGCAGCGTTGCCGGGACTCTGGTCGATGAGCAGTTCTTC. Its translation is CSVAGTLVDEQFF.

In DNA, the CDR3 is TGTGCCAGCAGGCGGGATGCAAACACTGAAGCTTTCTTT. Translation: CASRRDANTEAFF. The V and J genes are TRBV7-9 and TRBJ1-1; D gene unclear. V lost 6 bases, J lost 2 bases, and 10 bases lay in between. Germline V gives CDR1 SEHNR, CDR2 FQNEAQ (reference sequence). The length of the CDR3 is 13 residues.

This clonotype was observed once. This chain joins TRBV7-9 and TRBJ2-1; 8 bases map to TRBD1. With V trimmed by 4 bases and J by 2 bases, 7 bases remained unmatched. The CDR3 totals 16 residues. CDR1 and CDR2 from the germline V gene are SEHNR and FQNEAQ (reference sequence). The CDR3 is CASSSWTGSPYNEQFF. The DNA for the CDR3 is TGTGCCAGCAGCTCTTGGACAGGGTCTCCCTACAATGAGCAGTTCTTC.

This chain links TRBV12-3 or TRBV12-4 with TRBJ2-1; perhaps TRBD2 as D (7 bases). Trimming removed 6 bases from V and 10 bases from J, with 16 bases in between. The CDR3 totals 13 residues. The CDR3 nucleotides read TGTGCCAGCAGAGGGGGGGCGAGGAGGGAGCAGTTCTTC. It codes for CASRGGARREQFF.

The V gene is TRBV3-1, the J gene TRBJ1-2; 7 nucleotides align to TRBD1. Losses at the gene ends were 8 bases for V and 4 bases for J; bases not matched to a gene: 4. The CDR3 consists of 12 residues. Per germline, CDR1 LGHDT and CDR2 YNNKEL (reference sequence). This CDR3 reads CASSTGRYGYTF. In nucleotides, the CDR3 is TGTGCCAGCTCGACAGGGCGCTATGGCTACACCTTC.

This chain connects TRBV15 to TRBJ2-2; D is uncertain. Per the germline V gene, CDR1 is LNHNV and CDR2 is YYDKDF (reference sequence). Trimming took 1 base from V and 1 from J, leaving 1 base between them. The CDR3 loop spans 13 amino acids. The CDR3 region has the DNA TGTGCCACCAGCAGAGGGAACACCGGGGAGCTGTTTTTT. It translates to CATSRGNTGELFF.

In its sample, this clonotype was seen once. V gene TRBV10-3 combines with J gene TRBJ2-5; D is perhaps TRBD1 (6 bases). With 6 bases removed from V and 2 bases from J, the gap between germline ends came to 13 bases. The germline V gene has CDR1 ENHRY and CDR2 SYGVKD. The CDR3 covers 14 residues. CDR3 DNA sequence: TGTGCCATCAGCCAGGACCAGGGGCAAGAGACCCAGTACTTC. Amino acids: CAISQDQGQETQYF.